The 10 T cell receptor beta chains in this list originate from one sample, sequenced in a study of shared clonotypes between healthy human individuals. Here immunoSEQ multiplex PCR was the method, and the copy in TCRdb shows in-frame clones only, minus some. Among more than 400,000 clones listed, 90% to 96% were seen once. Material for sequencing was naive CD4+ T cells sorted from blood. Subset defined: CD45RA+ positively selected. The receptor set was obtained from a woman aged 25 to 39 in good health.

This clone was seen just once. CDR3 sequence (DNA): TGTGCCAGCAGTCCGTACAGCCGACAAGAGACCCAGTACTTC. It encodes CASSPYSRQETQYF. This chain links TRBV27 with TRBJ2-5; D not certain. V lost 5 bases and J 2 bases, leaving 12 bases between the germline ends. The CDR3 extends over 14 amino acids. Germline CDR1 is MNHEY and CDR2 is SMNVEV (reference sequence).

Comment on this clone: The identical CDR3 is also encoded by other nucleotide sequences in the sample. The V call is TRBV18, the J call TRBJ1-1, with a weak D call TRBD1 (6 bases). CDR3 size: 14 residues. The V gene's germline CDR1 is KGHSH and CDR2 LQKENI. Trimming took 3 bases from V and 1 from J, leaving 9 bases between them. In DNA, the CDR3 is TGTGCCAGCTCACCCGGACAGCCGAACACTGAAGCTTTCTTT. It specifies CASSPGQPNTEAFF.

This chain joins TRBV4-1 and TRBJ2-5; 7 nucleotides match TRBD2. The junction had 9 bases not matched to a gene; V was cut back by 1 base and J by 4 bases. The CDR3 length is 16 residues. CDR1 MGHRA and CDR2 YSYEKL come from the germline V gene. The CDR3 sequence is CASSQGESGGPETQYF. Here the CDR3 DNA reads TGCGCCAGCAGCCAAGGAGAGTCGGGAGGACCAGAGACCCAGTACTTC.

This chain links TRBV19 with TRBJ2-1, with 7 positions matching TRBD2. Germline V gene sequence: CDR1 LNHDA, CDR2 SQIVND (reference sequence). This CDR3 is built from 17 residues. J gave up 4 bases and V 7 bases, and 16 bases lay outside the gene matches. In DNA, the CDR3 is TGTGCCAGTAAGGGGATCAAGCGGGGACTCTCATACAATGAGCAGTTCTTC. Translated, it gives CASKGIKRGLSYNEQFF.

The chain carries TRBV4-2 and TRBJ2-2; 15 positions agree with TRBD2. V lost 4 bases to trimming and J lost 7 bases; unmatched junction nucleotides: 4. Germline V CDR1 and CDR2: LGHNA, YNFKEQ. The CDR3 consists of 16 residues. DNA of the CDR3: TGTGCCAGCAGCCGCGGACTAGCGGGAGGGAGCGGGGAGCTGTTTTTT. This translates into CASSRGLAGGSGELFF.

The V and J genes are TRBV2 and TRBJ2-3; TRBD2 aligns across 8 bases. V shed 7 bases, J shed 4 bases, and the junction held 7 bases outside the gene matches. Germline V gene sequence: CDR1 SNHLY, CDR2 FYNNEI. The CDR3 is made up of 14 amino acids. In DNA, the CDR3 is TGTGCCAGCAAGTCAGCGGGAGTTCCAGATACGCAGTATTTT. Translated, it gives CASKSAGVPDTQYF.

This chain links TRBV19 with TRBJ1-1, with D maybe TRBD1 (5 bases). Germline values: CDR1 LNHDA, CDR2 SQIVND (reference sequence). V lost 6 bases to trimming and J lost 1 base, with 12 bases between them. CDR3 length: 14 amino acids. The CDR3 protein is CASRLVGGNTEAFF. Here the CDR3 DNA reads TGTGCCAGTAGACTGGTTGGGGGGAACACTGAAGCTTTCTTT.

The chain links TRBV7-2 to TRBJ2-2; TRBD2 matches 8 bases. The CDR3 has 17 amino acids. Per the germline V gene, CDR1 is SGHTA and CDR2 is FQGNSA. With V trimmed by 1 base and J by 4 bases, 8 bases remained unmatched. CDR3 coding DNA: TGTGCCAGCAGCTTAGTTGGGACTAGTTTTTTCACCGGGGAGCTGTTTTTT. Translated: CASSLVGTSFFTGELFF.

V usage is TRBV28 and J usage is TRBJ1-2; D is uncertain. The V and J ends lost 7 bases and 8 bases respectively, with 17 bases between them. This CDR3 has 13 amino acids. In germline, CDR1 is MDHEN, CDR2 SYDVKM. The CDR3 sequence: CASTSRFVEGYTF. In nucleotides, the CDR3 is TGTGCCAGCACGTCAAGGTTCGTCGAAGGCTACACCTTC.

The gene calls are TRBV7-9 and TRBJ2-3; D uncertain. In germline, CDR1 is SEHNR, CDR2 FQNEAQ (reference sequence). This CDR3 has 15 amino acids. Trimming pared 6 bases from V and 5 bases from J, leaving 18 bases between. CDR3 in amino acids: CASRPRATIQDTQYF. The CDR3 bases are TGTGCCAGCAGACCACGGGCCACAATTCAAGATACGCAGTATTTT.